A single sample is the source of the 21 T cell receptor beta chains below, sequenced in a study of response to subunit inactivated influenza vaccine. Each CDR3 protein gets one entry after TCRdb re-called the RT-PCR reads with MiXCR. The sample records about 540,000 distinct CDR3 sequences, 20% to 25% being singletons. Another study also made use of these data, one on T cells expressing NK-cell markers. That source reports: Template switching by 5'RACE with UMIs generated the TCR beta cDNA.

This material consisted of CD4+ T cells sorted from PBMCs, taken roughly 13 days after vaccination. The receptors stem from a man aged 45-65 years who received an inactivated influenza vaccine.

The CDR3 is CASSLAFGQYEQYF. Written as DNA, the CDR3 is TGTGCCAGCAGCTTAGCGTTCGGGCAGTACGAGCAGTACTTC. The V and J genes are TRBV7-9 and TRBJ2-7, with D uncertain. V dropped 0 bases and J dropped 4 bases, with 10 bases sitting between them. Germline-derived CDR1 and CDR2 are SEHNR and FQNEAQ (reference sequence). This CDR3 comprises 14 residues.

V is TRBV4-3 and J is TRBJ2-1; D is ambiguous. Germline values: CDR1 LGHNA, CDR2 YSLEER. V gave up 4 bases and J gave up 4 bases, with 11 bases separating them. This CDR3 comprises 14 residues. The CDR3 nucleotides read TGCGCCAGCAGCCCCTCGTGGCTATACAATGAGCAGTTCTTC. This codes for CASSPSWLYNEQFF.

J is TRBJ1-2 and V is TRBV25-1; possibly TRBD1 for D (5 bases). The CDR3 totals 13 residues. Germline CDR1 MGHDK, CDR2 SYGVNS. Trimming took 2 bases from V and 7 from J, leaving 11 bases between them. The CDR3 is CASSEEGRGGYTF. CDR3 DNA: TGTGCCAGCAGTGAAGAGGGGAGAGGTGGCTACACCTTC.

The chain combines TRBV29-1 with TRBJ1-2; 8 bases agree with TRBD1. The J segment lost 6 bases and the V segment lost 5 bases, leaving 5 bases of the junction unmatched. The CDR3 sequence is 12 residues long. Germline assignment: CDR1 SQVTM and CDR2 ANQGSEA. The CDR3 DNA reads as TGCAGCGTTACCCACAGGGGGGATGGCTACACCTTC. Its protein is CSVTHRGDGYTF.

With regard to this clonotype: An end of the junction does not agree with germline; a read error may underlie this. The rearrangement joins TRBV5-1 to TRBJ2-2; perhaps TRBD2 as D (6 bases). The germline V gene has CDR1 SGHRS and CDR2 YFSETQ. CDR3 length: 15 amino acids. CDR3 nucleotide sequence: TGCGCCAGCAGCTTCCGGACGGGGAACACCGGGGGGCTGTTTTTT. Translating it yields CASSFRTGNTGGLFF.

This clonotype has more than one count but fewer than ten. The gene calls are TRBV5-5 and TRBJ2-4; D may be TRBD1 (5 bases). This CDR3 contains 17 residues. Germline CDR1 is SGHKS and CDR2 is YYEKEE (reference sequence). Trimming left V 0 bases short and J 6 bases short, with 19 bases between. Here the CDR3 reads CASSLGFIQGYGNIQYF. The CDR3 region has the DNA TGTGCCAGCAGCTTGGGGTTCATCCAGGGATACGGAAACATTCAGTACTTC.

In this sample, this clonotype turned up a few times. V gene TRBV7-9 combines with J gene TRBJ2-7; TRBD2 matches at 7 bases. CDR3 length: 13 residues. Per germline, CDR1 SEHNR and CDR2 FQNEAQ (reference sequence). J gave up 12 bases and V 1 base, and 9 bases lay outside the gene matches. CDR3 sequence reads: CASSLEGRGVAYF. The DNA of the CDR3 is TGTGCCAGCAGCTTAGAAGGTCGGGGGGTCGCGTACTTC.

The genes are TRBV12-3 or TRBV12-4 and TRBJ1-1, with 9 bases fitting TRBD1. The CDR3 length is 14 residues. V gave up 6 bases and J gave up 4 bases; unmatched junction bases: 6. CDR3 residues: CASSPRDRVTEAFF. The CDR3, as DNA: TGTGCCAGCAGCCCTCGGGACAGGGTCACTGAAGCTTTCTTT.

The chain carries TRBV2 and TRBJ1-2; D gene ambiguous. Germline loops: CDR1 SNHLY, CDR2 FYNNEI. This CDR3 contains 11 residues. Trimming cost V 4 bases and J 6 bases, with 6 bases left between them. The CDR3 region is CASSGVDGYTF. CDR3 DNA sequence: TGTGCCAGCAGTGGCGTGGATGGCTACACCTTC.

The genes are TRBV15 and TRBJ1-1; no clear D. The CDR3 spans 14 residues. The germline V and J ends were trimmed by 5 bases and 1 base, with 11 bases remaining between them. CDR1 is LNHNV, CDR2 YYDKDF, per germline (reference sequence). The DNA of the CDR3 is TGTGCCACCAGCCCCCCCGTGGGGAACACTGAAGCTTTCTTT. Protein: CATSPPVGNTEAFF.

This clonotype was observed at least ten times. The V gene is TRBV5-6, the J gene TRBJ1-2, with D possibly TRBD1 on 5 matching bases. The ends were cut back, 0 bases at V and 8 bases at J, with 8 bases in the middle. CDR3 length: 12 residues. CDR1 is SGHDT, CDR2 YYEEEE, per germline. The CDR3 DNA follows: TGTGCCAGCAGCTTGGTGGGGGACGGCTACACCTTC. As protein: CASSLVGDGYTF.

This clonotype was seen a handful of times. CDR3 in amino acids: CAISESGTNEKLFF. The CDR3 coding sequence is TGTGCCATCAGTGAAAGTGGGACTAATGAAAAACTGTTTTTT. The chain employs TRBV10-3 and TRBJ1-4; D not resolved. The CDR3 has 14 amino acids. Germline V CDR1 and CDR2: ENHRY, SYGVKD. The V end lost 3 bases, the J end lost 2 bases, and 7 bases lay between the germline ends.

Only a few counts were recorded for this clonotype. V gene TRBV3-1 combines with J gene TRBJ2-7; a weak D match, TRBD2 (6 bases). V lost 4 bases, J lost 4 bases, and 23 bases lay in between. In germline, CDR1 is LGHDT, CDR2 YNNKEL (reference sequence). The CDR3 totals 17 residues. CDR3 in amino acids: CASSLGGWGSEGYEQYF. As DNA, the CDR3 is TGTGCCAGCAGCCTCGGGGGTTGGGGTAGCGAGGGATACGAGCAGTACTTC.

In its sample, this clonotype was seen a few times. The chain couples TRBV29-1 to TRBJ2-7; the D is unclear. CDR3 size: 11 residues. Germline V gene lookup returns CDR1 SQVTM and CDR2 ANQGSEA. The germline V and J ends were trimmed by 4 bases and 1 base, with 5 bases remaining between them. The CDR3 loop is CSVGSSYEQYF. DNA of the CDR3: TGCAGCGTTGGATCATCCTACGAGCAGTACTTC.

This rearrangement joins TRBV4-2 to TRBJ1-4; a weak D match, TRBD1 (6 bases). The CDR3 consists of 15 residues. CDR1 is LGHNA, CDR2 YNFKEQ, per germline. The V end was cut by 0 bases, the J end by 8 bases, with 13 bases between. CDR3 nucleotides: TGTGCCAGCAGCCAAGACAGGGAGGGGGACGAAAAACTGTTTTTT. Protein product: CASSQDREGDEKLFF.

This clonotype has more than one count but fewer than ten. The chain couples TRBV12-3 or TRBV12-4 to TRBJ2-3; tentative D call: TRBD1 (6 bases). Deletions cut 6 bases from V and 4 bases from J, with 11 bases between. This CDR3 has 13 residues. The CDR3 DNA reads TGTGCCAGCAGGGCACAGGGTGCAGATACGCAGTATTTT. Protein product: CASRAQGADTQYF.

This clonotype was observed a handful of times. This chain uses TRBV5-1 with TRBJ2-2; TRBD2 matches at 8 bases. Looked up from germline, CDR1 is SGHRS and CDR2 is YFSETQ. The ends lost 4 bases at V and 4 bases at J; junction bases unmatched: 6. CDR3 length equals 15 residues. CDR3 nucleotide sequence: TGCGCCAGCAGCGCCAGCGGGAGTTTCACCGGGGAGCTGTTTTTT. Amino acids: CASSASGSFTGELFF. The full variable domain, with the rest looked up from reference TRBV5-1 and TRBJ2-2, is KAGVTQTPRYLIKTRGQQVTLSCSPISGHRSVSWYQQTPGQGLQFLFEYFSETQRNKGNFPGRFSGRQFSNSRSEMNVSTLELGDSALYLCASSASGSFTGELFFGEGSRLTVL.

The chain has TRBV27 and TRBJ2-5; 7 nucleotides match TRBD1. The CDR3 contains 15 residues. With V trimmed by 6 bases and J by 1 base, 8 bases remained unmatched. Germline V gene data show CDR1 as MNHEY and CDR2 as SMNVEV (reference sequence). This chain's CDR3 is CASRPGTAGQETQYF. The CDR3 nucleotides are TGTGCCAGCAGGCCGGGGACAGCCGGCCAAGAGACCCAGTACTTC.

This chain links TRBV13 with TRBJ2-1; D possibly uses TRBD1 or TRBD2 (5 bases each). The germline gives CDR1 PRHDT, CDR2 FYEKMQ (reference sequence). The CDR3 length is 13 residues. Trimming cost V 3 bases and J 8 bases, with 11 bases left between them. The DNA of the CDR3 is TGTGCCAGCAGCTTGGGGCTAGCCGATGAGCAGTTCTTC. Translation: CASSLGLADEQFF.

V gene TRBV6-1 combines with J gene TRBJ2-1, with 12 bases identical to TRBD2. This CDR3 region has 15 residues. V gave up 7 bases and J gave up 15 bases; unmatched junction bases: 16. Germline V CDR1 and CDR2: MNHNS, SASEGT. The CDR3 reads CASTKSASGGASPFF. In DNA form, the CDR3 reads TGTGCCAGCACCAAATCGGCTAGCGGGGGGGCTTCCCCGTTCTTC.

Many counts were recorded for this clonotype. This chain joins TRBV12-3 or TRBV12-4 and TRBJ2-7; weak D call: TRBD1 (6 bases). CDR3 length: 16 amino acids. Trimming took 5 bases from V and 4 from J, leaving 21 bases between them. The CDR3 coding sequence is TGTGCCAGCAGTACATCCGGGACACAGAACAATTACGAGCAGTACTTC. Protein product: CASSTSGTQNNYEQYF.